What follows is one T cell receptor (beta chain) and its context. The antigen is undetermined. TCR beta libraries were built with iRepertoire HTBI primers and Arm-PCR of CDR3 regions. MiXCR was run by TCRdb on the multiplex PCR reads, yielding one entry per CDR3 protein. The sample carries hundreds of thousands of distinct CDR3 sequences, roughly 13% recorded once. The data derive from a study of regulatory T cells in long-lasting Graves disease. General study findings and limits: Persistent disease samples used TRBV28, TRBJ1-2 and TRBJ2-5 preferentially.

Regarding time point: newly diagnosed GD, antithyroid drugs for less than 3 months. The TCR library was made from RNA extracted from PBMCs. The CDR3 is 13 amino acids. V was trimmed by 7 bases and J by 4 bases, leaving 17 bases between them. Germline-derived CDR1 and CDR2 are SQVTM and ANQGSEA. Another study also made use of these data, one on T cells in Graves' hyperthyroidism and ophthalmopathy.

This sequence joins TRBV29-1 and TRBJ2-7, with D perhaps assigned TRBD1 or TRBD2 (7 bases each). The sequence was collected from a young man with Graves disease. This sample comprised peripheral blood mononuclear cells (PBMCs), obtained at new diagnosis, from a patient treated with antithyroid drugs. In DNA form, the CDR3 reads TGCAGCGCGGGGGGACAGCAGAAATACGAGCAGTACTTC. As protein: CSAGGQQKYEQYF.